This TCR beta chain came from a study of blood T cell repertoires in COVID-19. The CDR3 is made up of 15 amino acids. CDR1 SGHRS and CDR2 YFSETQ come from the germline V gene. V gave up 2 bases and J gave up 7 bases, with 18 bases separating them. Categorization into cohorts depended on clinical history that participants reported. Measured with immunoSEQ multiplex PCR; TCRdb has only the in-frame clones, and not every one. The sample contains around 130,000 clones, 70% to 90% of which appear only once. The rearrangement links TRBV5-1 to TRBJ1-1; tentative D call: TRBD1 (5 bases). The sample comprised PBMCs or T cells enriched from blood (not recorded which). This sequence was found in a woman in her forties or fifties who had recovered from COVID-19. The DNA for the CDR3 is TGCGCCAGCAGCTTTAATCGTCAGGGCCCAAGTGAAGCTTTCTTT. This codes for CASSFNRQGPSEAFF.